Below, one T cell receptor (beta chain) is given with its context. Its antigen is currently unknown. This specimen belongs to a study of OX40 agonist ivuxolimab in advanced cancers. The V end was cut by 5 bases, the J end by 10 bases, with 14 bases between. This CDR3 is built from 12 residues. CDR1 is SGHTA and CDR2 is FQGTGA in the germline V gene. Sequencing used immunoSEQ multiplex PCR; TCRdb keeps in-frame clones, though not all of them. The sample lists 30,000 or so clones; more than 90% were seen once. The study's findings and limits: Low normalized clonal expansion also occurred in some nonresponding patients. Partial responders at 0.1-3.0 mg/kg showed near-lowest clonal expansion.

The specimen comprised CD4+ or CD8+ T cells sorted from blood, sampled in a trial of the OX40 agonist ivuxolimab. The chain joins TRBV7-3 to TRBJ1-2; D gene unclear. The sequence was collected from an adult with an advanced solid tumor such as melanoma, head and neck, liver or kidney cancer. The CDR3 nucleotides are TGTGCCAGCAGCCCGACGGGAGCTGACTACACCTTC. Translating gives CASSPTGADYTF.